This T cell receptor beta chain appears in the sequencing data of a study of T cell responses to AZD1222 COVID-19 vaccine. Some clones are missing from TCRdb's copy, which holds only in-frame ones; the method was immunoSEQ multiplex PCR. The sample records more than 90,000 clones, about four fifths being singletons. The junction had 2 bases not matched to a gene; V was cut back by 10 bases and J by 0 bases. Germline V CDR1 and CDR2: MNHEY, SVGAGI. This CDR3 contains 12 residues. Points on this clone: Its antigen is undetermined.

General study results and limits: Donors were largely white British and mainly female; clonal diversity was possibly underestimated. Along spike, vaccine-associated CD4 TCRs were found throughout, with dominance at 160-218 and 743-854. Seropositive AZD1222 recipients at baseline numbered only six or seven.

The J gene is TRBJ1-2, the V gene TRBV6-5, with TRBD1 matching over 7 bases. Sequenced here: peripheral blood, sampled 28 days after the second AZD1222 dose. This receptor was taken from an adult who received the AZD1222 COVID-19 vaccine. The CDR3 nucleotides read TGTGCCACCAGGGGGACTAACTATGGCTACACCTTC. This codes for CATRGTNYGYTF.